The source of this T cell receptor beta chain is a study of blood T cell repertoires in COVID-19. The overall study: Acute-phase and convalescent COVID-19 samples originated in the United States, Italy and Spain.

Unmatched junction bases numbered 4, after V lost 7 bases and J lost 8 bases. Per the germline V gene, CDR1 is LNHDA and CDR2 is SQIVND (reference sequence). CDR3 length equals 12 residues. Generated by immunoSEQ multiplex PCR, the TCRdb table keeps only in-frame clones and is missing some. In the table there are 70,000 or so clones, 82% of which are singletons. The clonotype originates from a human donor in a cohort sampled during active COVID-19. The rearrangement uses TRBV19 and TRBJ2-1; 8 bases are a match to TRBD2. Material: peripheral blood. The CDR3 nucleotides read TGTGCCAGTAAAGGAGCGGGGGATGAGCAGTTCTTC. The encoded protein is CASKGAGDEQFF.